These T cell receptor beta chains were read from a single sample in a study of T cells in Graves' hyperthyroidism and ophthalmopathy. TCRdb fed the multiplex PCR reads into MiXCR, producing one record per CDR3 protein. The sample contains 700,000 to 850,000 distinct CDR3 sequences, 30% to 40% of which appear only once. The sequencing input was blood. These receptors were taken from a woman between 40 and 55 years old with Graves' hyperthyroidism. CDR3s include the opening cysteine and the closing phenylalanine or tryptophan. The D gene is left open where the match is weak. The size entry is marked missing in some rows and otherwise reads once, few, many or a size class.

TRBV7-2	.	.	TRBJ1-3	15	TGTGCCAGCAGCTTAGGGGGGGCGGCTGGAAACACCATATATTTT	CASSLGGAAGNTIYF
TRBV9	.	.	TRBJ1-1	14	TGTGCCAGCTCACCTGACAGCTCCGACACTGAAGCTTTCTTT	CASSPDSSDTEAFF
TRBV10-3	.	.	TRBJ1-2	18	TGTGCCATCAGTAAGTCGAGTTTCGTCAGGACCGGGGGCTATGGCTACACCTTC	CAISKSSFVRTGGYGYTF
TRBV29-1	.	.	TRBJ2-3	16	TGCAGCGTTGAGATGGGCGTCGACTCTAGCACAGATACGCAGTATTTT	CSVEMGVDSSTDTQYF
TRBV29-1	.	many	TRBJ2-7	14	TGCAGCGTTATGGAGGGCACCAGCTCCTACGAGCAGTACTTC	CSVMEGTSSYEQYF
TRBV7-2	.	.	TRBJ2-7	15	TGTGCCAGCAGCGTTAGTGGGGCTCAGGTCTACGAGCAGTACTTC	CASSVSGAQVYEQYF
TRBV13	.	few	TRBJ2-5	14	TGTGCCAGCAGCTTAGCAGTCCCGGTTGAGACCCAGTACTTC	CASSLAVPVETQYF
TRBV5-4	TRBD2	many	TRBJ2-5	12	TGTGCCAGCTATGGGGGGGAAGAGACCCAGTACTTC	CASYGGEETQYF
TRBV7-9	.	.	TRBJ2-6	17	TGTGCCAGCGGAGCGACAGTCCCTGGCTTTGGGGCCAACGTCCTGACTTTC	CASGATVPGFGANVLTF
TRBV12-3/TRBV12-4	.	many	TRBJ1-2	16	TGTGCCAGCAGTGACGACGGGACGGTCAAACTTTATGGCTACACCTTC	CASSDDGTVKLYGYTF
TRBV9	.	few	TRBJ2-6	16	TGTGCCAGCAGCGCTTTCGACAGGTCTGGGGCCAACGTCCTGACTTTC	CASSAFDRSGANVLTF
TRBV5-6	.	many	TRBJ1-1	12	TGTGCCAGCAGCCACGACGAGACTGAAGCTTTCTTT	CASSHDETEAFF
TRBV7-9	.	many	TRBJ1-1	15	TGTGCCAGCAGCTTAGGGGCAGGGGCTACCACTGAAGCTTTCTTT	CASSLGAGATTEAFF
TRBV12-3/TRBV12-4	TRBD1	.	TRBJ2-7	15	TGTGCCAGCACCCTTAGCGGGACAGGGGTTTTCGAGCAGTACTTC	CASTLSGTGVFEQYF
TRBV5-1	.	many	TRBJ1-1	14	TGCGCCAGCAGCACCGGGACGGTGGGTACTGAAGCTTTCTTT	CASSTGTVGTEAFF
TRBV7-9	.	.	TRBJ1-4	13	TGTGCCAGCAGGCCTGGGGGGACCGGGACAACGTTTTTC	CASRPGGTGTTFF
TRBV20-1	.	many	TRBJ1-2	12	TGCAGTGGTGGAGTCGGGGAGTATGGCTACACCTTC	CSGGVGEYGYTF
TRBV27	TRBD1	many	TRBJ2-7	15	TGTGCCAGCACGGCAGGGACAGGGGCGGTGCACGAGCAGTACTTC	CASTAGTGAVHEQYF
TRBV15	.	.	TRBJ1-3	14	TGTGCCACCAGCAGAACAGGGACTGGAAACACCACATATTTT	CATSRTGTGNTTYF
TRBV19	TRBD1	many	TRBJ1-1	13	TGTGCCAGTAGTATCGTCAGGGGGACTGAAGCTTTCTTT	CASSIVRGTEAFF
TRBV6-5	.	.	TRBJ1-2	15	TGTGCCAGCAGTTACTCGTCTGAATATAGGGAGGGCTACACCTTC	CASSYSSEYREGYTF
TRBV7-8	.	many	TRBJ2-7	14	TGTGCCAGCAGCTTGGGCGGCATTGTGTCCGAGCAGTACTTC	CASSLGGIVSEQYF
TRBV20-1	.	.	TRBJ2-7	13	TGCAGTGCTAGAGATCGAGCAAACTACGAGCAGTACTTC	CSARDRANYEQYF
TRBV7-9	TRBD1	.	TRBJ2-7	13	TGTGCCAGCGGTCCTTGGGACAGCTACGAGCAGTACTTC	CASGPWDSYEQYF
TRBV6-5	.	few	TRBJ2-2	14	TGTGCCACCCTAACAGCGCCCAACACCGGGGAGCTGTTTTTT	CATLTAPNTGELFF
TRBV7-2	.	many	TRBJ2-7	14	TGTGCCAGCAGCTTTACGGGGTCTTCCTACGAGCAGTACTTC	CASSFTGSSYEQYF
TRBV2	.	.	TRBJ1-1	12	TGTGCCAGCACCCGATCTAGCACTGAAGCTTTCTTT	CASTRSSTEAFF
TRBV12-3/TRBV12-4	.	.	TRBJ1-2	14	TGTGCCAGCAGTTCACGGGATCAAGGCTATGGCTACACCTTC	CASSSRDQGYGYTF
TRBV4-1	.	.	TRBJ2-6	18	TGCGCCAGCAGCCCCCCAGGAGTGGGAAGGTCTGGGGCCAACGTCCCGACTTTC	CASSPPGVGRSGANVPTF
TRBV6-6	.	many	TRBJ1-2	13	TGTGCCAGCAGTTACCGCGGGGGGTTTGGCTACACCTTC	CASSYRGGFGYTF
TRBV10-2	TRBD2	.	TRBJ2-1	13	TGCGCCAGCACTAGCGGGCCATACAATGAGCAGTTCTTC	CASTSGPYNEQFF
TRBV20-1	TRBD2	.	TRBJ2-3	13	TGCAGTTCTAGCGGGAGCGTCACAGATACGCAGTATTTT	CSSSGSVTDTQYF
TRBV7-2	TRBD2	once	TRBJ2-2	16	TGTGCCAGCAGCCCCCTGGGGGGGGGATACACCGGGGAGCTGTTTTTT	CASSPLGGGYTGELFF
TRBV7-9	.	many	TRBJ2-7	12	TGTGCCAGCAGCTTAGGAGAAACCGAGCAGTACTTC	CASSLGETEQYF
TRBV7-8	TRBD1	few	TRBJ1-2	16	TGTGCCAGCAGCTTACGGCGGGACAGGGATCCGGCAGGCTACACCTTC	CASSLRRDRDPAGYTF
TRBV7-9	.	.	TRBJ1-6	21	TGTGCCAGCAGCTTAGCGACTCTTCGAGGGTACAGCCTCTCCTATAATTCACCCCTCCACTTT	CASSLATLRGYSLSYNSPLHF
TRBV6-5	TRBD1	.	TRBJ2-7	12	TGTGCCAGCAGAACTGGGACAGGGTCGTGGTACTTC	CASRTGTGSWYF
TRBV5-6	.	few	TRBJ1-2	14	TGTGCCAGCAGCTTGGCCGGGACACCCGGGGGCTACACCTTC	CASSLAGTPGGYTF
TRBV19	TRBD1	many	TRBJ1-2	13	TGTGCCAGTAGGCCCACAGGGGGCATTGGCTACACCTTC	CASRPTGGIGYTF
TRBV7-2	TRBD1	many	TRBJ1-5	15	TGTGCCAGCAGCTTGGGACAGGGGATTTCTCAGCCCCAGCATTTT	CASSLGQGISQPQHF
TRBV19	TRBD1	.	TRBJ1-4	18	TGTGCCAGTAGTATTTGGCGCAGGGGGGTTGCAACTAATGAAAAACTGTTTTTT	CASSIWRRGVATNEKLFF